This T cell receptor (beta chain) was sequenced during a study of response to subunit inactivated influenza vaccine. This clonotype was found many times. Its antigen is currently unknown. TCRdb re-analysed the RT-PCR reads in MiXCR, keeping a single row per CDR3 protein. Of about 180,000 distinct CDR3 sequences in the sample, about 10% were seen once. Germline lookup yields CDR1 ENHRY and CDR2 SYGVKD. The CDR3 loop spans 12 amino acids. Trimming left V 2 bases short and J 5 bases short, with 6 bases between. Study-level findings and limits: Authors suggested each seasonal flu vaccination may recruit only limited numbers of new T cells.

This receptor was identified in a man between 45 and 75 years old who received an inactivated influenza vaccine. The starting material was CD8+ T cells sorted from PBMCs, obtained less than 30 months after vaccination. The V and J genes are TRBV10-3 and TRBJ1-2, with D uncertain. DNA of the CDR3: TGTGCCATCAGTGAGGAGGGATATGGCTACACCTTC. Its translation is CAISEEGYGYTF.